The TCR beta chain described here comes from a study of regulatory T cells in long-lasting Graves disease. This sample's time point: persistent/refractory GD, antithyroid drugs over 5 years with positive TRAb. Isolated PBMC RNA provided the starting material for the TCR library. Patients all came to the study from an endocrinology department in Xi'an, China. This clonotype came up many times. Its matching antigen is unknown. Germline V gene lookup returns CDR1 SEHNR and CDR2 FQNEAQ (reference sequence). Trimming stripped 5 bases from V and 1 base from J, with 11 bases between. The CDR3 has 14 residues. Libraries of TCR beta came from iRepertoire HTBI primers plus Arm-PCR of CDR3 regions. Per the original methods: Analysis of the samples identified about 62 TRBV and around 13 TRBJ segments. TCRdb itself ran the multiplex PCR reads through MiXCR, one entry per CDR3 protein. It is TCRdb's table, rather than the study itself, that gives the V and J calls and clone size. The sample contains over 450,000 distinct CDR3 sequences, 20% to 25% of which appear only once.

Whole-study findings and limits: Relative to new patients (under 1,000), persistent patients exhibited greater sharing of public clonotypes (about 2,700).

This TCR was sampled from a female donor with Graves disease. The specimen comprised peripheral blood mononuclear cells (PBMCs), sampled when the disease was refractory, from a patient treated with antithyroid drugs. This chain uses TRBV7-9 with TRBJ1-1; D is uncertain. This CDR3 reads CASSQNLPNTEAFF. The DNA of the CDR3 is TGTGCCAGCAGCCAGAACCTGCCGAACACTGAAGCTTTCTTT.